Shown below are 2 T cell receptor beta chains from a single sample sequenced in a study of blood T cell repertoires in COVID-19. Assay used: immunoSEQ multiplex PCR; TCRdb lists only in-frame clones, some missing. Among approximately 150,000 clones listed, around 87% were seen once. Material: peripheral blood. These TCRs come from a woman older than 75 with COVID-19, enrolled during active disease.

The sample holds a few counts of this clone. The V call is TRBV5-1, the J call TRBJ2-3, with D maybe TRBD2 (6 bases). CDR1 and CDR2 from the germline V gene are SGHRS and YFSETQ. V was shortened by 4 bases and J by 5 bases, with 26 bases between the two germline ends. The CDR3 consists of 18 residues. The CDR3 DNA reads as TGCGCCAGCAGCGCGCCCAACGCGGGGCAGGGTTATGGAGATACGCAGTATTTT. Translation gives CASSAPNAGQGYGDTQYF.

The gene calls are TRBV6-1 and TRBJ1-1; D may be TRBD1 (5 bases). CDR1 is MNHNS and CDR2 is SASEGT in the germline V gene. This CDR3 has 15 residues. V was cut by 1 base and J by 3 bases, with 12 bases left in between. The CDR3 bases are TGTGCCAGCAGTGAAGTCCTCGGGGGGTACACTGAAGCTTTCTTT. This encodes CASSEVLGGYTEAFF.